The clone carrying this T cell receptor beta chain has just a few counts. Its antigen is still unknown. This sample stems from a study of T cells in Graves' hyperthyroidism and ophthalmopathy. Study-level points and caveats: The model anticipated ophthalmopathy a median around 6 months pre-onset. Blood also carried most thyroid clonotypes expanded above 0.001.

The CDR3 contains 16 residues. Germline CDR1 and CDR2: SGDLS and YYNGEE. Trimming removed 4 bases from V and 3 bases from J; junction bases left unmatched: 11. Amplification yielded TCR beta CDR3 regions, with RNA transcripts as the source. The HTBI primer set was used in a first-round RT-PCR of the TCR CDR3. TCRdb re-derived calls from the multiplex PCR reads in MiXCR, one entry per CDR3 protein. The sample has 750,000 to 900,000 distinct CDR3 sequences; around 39% are singletons. Among the patients, aged 18 to 65, hyperthyroidism was newly diagnosed and had lasted under 2 months. The TCR was taken from a young man with Graves' hyperthyroidism. The sample was blood. This chain connects TRBV9 to TRBJ2-7, with 9 bases fitting TRBD2. The CDR3 bases are TGTGCCAGCAGCCGACCCGAAAAGACTAGCGGCTACGAGCAGTACTTC. Its translation is CASSRPEKTSGYEQYF.